The 5 T cell receptor beta chains listed next were all sequenced from one sample in a study of blood T cells in healthy people across ages. A J-beta primer mix and a sample-barcoded 5' primer were used in a second PCR of about 7 to 12 cycles. Using its own MiXCR run on the 5' RACE reads, TCRdb lists one record per CDR3 protein. The repertoire has approximately 2,000,000 distinct CDR3 sequences, about two fifths of them found once; the top ten carry more than 20%. The sequenced sample consisted of blood. These receptors were taken from a human donor in good health.

The chain recombines TRBV28 with TRBJ1-5, with a possible D match to TRBD1 (5 bases). V gave up 7 bases and J gave up 5 bases, with 18 bases separating them. Germline loops: CDR1 MDHEN, CDR2 SYDVKM. This CDR3 region has 15 residues. The CDR3 bases are TGTGCCAGCATTACTAGGGCAGGGAATTATCAGCCCCAGCATTTT. Encoded protein: CASITRAGNYQPQHF.

The chain joins TRBV6-2 or TRBV6-3 to TRBJ1-5, with D tentatively TRBD1 (6 bases). This CDR3 contains 16 residues. The ends were cut back, 1 base at V and 3 bases at J, with 13 bases in the middle. CDR1 is MNHEY, CDR2 SVGEGT, per germline. The CDR3, as DNA: TGTGCCAGCAGTTACTATTCAGGACAGAACAATCAGCCCCAGCATTTT. Its protein product is CASSYYSGQNNQPQHF.

This clonotype came up many times. The chain links TRBV7-3 to TRBJ2-1; TRBD2 matches at 8 bases. Trimming cost V 0 bases and J 9 bases; bases outside gene matches: 4. This CDR3 spans 14 amino acids. Looked up from germline, CDR1 is SGHTA and CDR2 is FQGTGA. The CDR3 nucleotides read TGTGCCAGCAGCTTAACCCCGCGGGGGGCTGAGCAGTTCTTC. Encoded protein: CASSLTPRGAEQFF.

The rearrangement joins TRBV12-3 or TRBV12-4 to TRBJ2-2; the D is unclear. With 2 bases removed from V and 2 bases from J, the gap between germline ends came to 9 bases. The CDR3 has 15 amino acids. CDR3: CASSLNWINTGELFF. The CDR3 region has the DNA TGTGCCAGCAGTTTAAATTGGATAAACACCGGGGAGCTGTTTTTT.

The rearrangement links TRBV28 to TRBJ1-1; 10 positions match TRBD1. V shed 3 bases and J 4 bases; nucleotides not matched to a gene: 5. This CDR3 contains 15 residues. From germline, CDR1 is MDHEN and CDR2 SYDVKM. The CDR3 spells CASSFRDRGTTEAFF. DNA for the CDR3: TGTGCCAGCAGTTTCCGGGACAGGGGAACCACTGAAGCTTTCTTT.